The 2 T cell receptor beta chains given below trace back to one sample, sequenced in a study of cytomegalovirus exposure and HLA in healthy donors. Researchers ran the PCR with 60 Vbeta and 13 Jbeta primers. TCRdb's copy holds only in-frame clones and misses some; the assay was immunoSEQ multiplex PCR. The table lists roughly 100,000 clones, around 74% of them singletons, with 1% to 1.5% in the top ten. The material sequenced was PBMCs. The receptors originated from a man aged 35 to 55 in good health and CMV-seronegative.

Details on this clone: A much more abundant neighbour one base away suggests this may be a read error. The chain has TRBV28 and TRBJ2-3; 10 bases map to TRBD2. The CDR3 is 14 amino acids. Germline trimming cut 6 bases from V and 1 base from J; bases unmatched to any gene: 1. Germline lookup yields CDR1 MDHEN and CDR2 SYDVKM. The CDR3, as DNA: TGTGCCAGCAGAGGGACTAGCGGCACAGATACGCAGTATTTT. This codes for CASRGTSGTDTQYF.

Notes on this clone: The germline gene is not matched at one end of the junction; a read error may be the cause. The rearrangement links TRBV7-3 to TRBJ2-2; 7 bases fit TRBD1. Germline CDR1 is SGHTA and CDR2 is FQGTGA. The CDR3 runs 16 residues. CDR3 loop: CVSSQSGQLNTGELFF. The CDR3 nucleotides are TGTGTCAGCAGCCAATCGGGACAGTTGAACACCGGGGAGCTGTTTTTT.